Listed below are T cell receptor beta chains from one sample, sequenced in a study of T cell responses to AZD1222 COVID-19 vaccine. Clones were read by immunoSEQ multiplex PCR, and TCRdb kept only the in-frame ones, dropping some. The data contain approximately 90,000 clones, approximately 92% of them singletons. Sequences were derived from peripheral blood, sampled on day 0 of AZD1222 vaccination. These receptors originate from an adult in good health. CDR3s include the opening cysteine and the closing phenylalanine or tryptophan. The order of the fields is V gene, clone size, J gene, D gene, CDR3 protein, CDR3 DNA. D genes are given only for firm matches. For some rows the clone size is stated as once, few or many, or as a class when expanded; others skip it.

TRBV30	-	TRBJ1-5	-	CAWSVAQASQPQHF	TGTGCCTGGAGTGTAGCACAGGCGAGCCAGCCCCAGCATTTT
TRBV5-1	-	TRBJ1-1	-	CASSLDARNTEAFF	TGCGCCAGCAGCCTGGACGCGAGGAACACTGAAGCTTTCTTT
TRBV11-2	-	TRBJ2-7	TRBD2	CASSLDRGSGRANEQYF	TGTGCCAGCAGCTTAGATCGGGGTAGCGGGAGGGCCAACGAGCAGTACTTC
TRBV19	-	TRBJ1-5	-	CASSNTGSSQPQHF	TGTGCCAGTAGTAACACAGGGAGCAGCCAGCCCCAGCATTTT
TRBV10-3	-	TRBJ2-3	TRBD2	CAIRRLARTDTQYF	TGTGCCATCAGGAGACTAGCACGCACAGATACGCAGTATTTT
TRBV28	-	TRBJ2-7	TRBD2	CASSFSGEVYEQYF	TGTGCCAGCAGCTTTAGCGGGGAGGTCTACGAGCAGTACTTC
TRBV29-1	-	TRBJ2-1	TRBD2	CSVEETSGGVTVNEQFF	TGCAGCGTTGAAGAGACTAGCGGGGGGGTAACGGTAAATGAGCAGTTCTTC
TRBV5-5	-	TRBJ1-1	TRBD1	CASSTGQSMNTEAFF	TGTGCCAGCAGCACGGGACAGAGTATGAACACTGAAGCTTTCTTT
TRBV2	-	TRBJ2-3	-	CASSNHITDTQYF	TGTGCCAGCAGCAATCACATCACAGATACGCAGTATTTT
TRBV6-5	once	TRBJ1-2	-	CASKGGDYGYTF	TGTGCCAGCAAGGGGGGTGACTATGGCTACACCTTC
TRBV28	-	TRBJ2-1	TRBD2	CASSPTSGSYNEQFF	TGTGCCAGCAGTCCCACTAGCGGGAGTTACAATGAGCAGTTCTTC
TRBV5-1	-	TRBJ2-3	TRBD2	CASSPGTSGPDTQYF	TGCGCCAGCAGCCCCGGGACTAGCGGCCCCGATACGCAGTATTTT
TRBV19	-	TRBJ1-2	-	CASKQVWGYTF	TGTGCCAGTAAACAAGTTTGGGGCTACACCTTC
TRBV9	-	TRBJ1-2	-	CASSVDGIAGYTF	TGTGCCAGCAGCGTAGATGGGATCGCTGGCTACACCTTC
TRBV6-1	-	TRBJ1-5	-	CASSDSTRQSTLTQHF	TGTGCCAGCAGTGATTCAACGAGACAGTCTACTCTGACCCAGCATTTT
TRBV6-2/TRBV6-3	-	TRBJ1-2	-	CASSLVRNYGYTF	TGTGCCAGCAGCCTCGTGCGGAACTATGGCTACACCTTC
TRBV28	-	TRBJ1-1	-	CASNNVGLEAFF	TGTGCCAGCAATAACGTCGGGCTTGAAGCTTTCTTT
TRBV9	-	TRBJ1-1	TRBD1	CASSGGQGDLMNTEAFF	TGTGCCAGCAGCGGTGGACAGGGCGATCTAATGAACACTGAAGCTTTCTTT